The 12 T cell receptor beta chains below all came from one sample that was sequenced in a study of cytomegalovirus exposure and HLA in healthy donors. Primers for the PCR totalled 60 Vbeta and 13 Jbeta. TCRdb keeps only in-frame clones here, not all; method: immunoSEQ multiplex PCR. Found here are about 140,000 clones, about 80% of them singletons; the top ten hold about 6.8%. Source material: PBMCs. The receptors stem from a middle-aged man in good health and CMV-seropositive.

J is TRBJ2-3 and V is TRBV5-1, with 10 nucleotides matching TRBD1. The CDR3 contains 14 residues. V trimming: 8 bases; J trimming: 6 bases; junction bases outside the gene matches: 9. Germline V CDR1 and CDR2: SGHRS, YFSETQ. CDR3 protein: CASRQGASEDTQYF. Written as DNA, the CDR3 is TGCGCCAGTCGACAGGGGGCGAGTGAGGATACGCAGTATTTT.

This clone was observed a few times. This chain connects TRBV21-1 to TRBJ2-1; the table's D call, TRBD1, has no DNA check behind it. TRBV21-1 represents a pseudogene. The CDR3 is made up of 16 amino acids. The CDR3 bases are TGTGCCAGCAGCACCGTTGCCACAAGCTCCTACAATGAGCAGTTCTTC. Its translation is CASSTVATSSYNEQFF.

The J gene is TRBJ2-3, the V gene TRBV7-8; possible D gene TRBD1, 6 bases. CDR3 length: 16 residues. The germline V gene encodes CDR1 SGHVS and CDR2 FQNEAQ. V dropped 5 bases and J dropped 4 bases, with 19 bases sitting between them. The CDR3 here is CASSLNRVGSPDTQYF. DNA of the CDR3: TGTGCCAGCAGCCTAAACAGGGTCGGGTCTCCAGATACGCAGTATTTT.

The genes are TRBV7-9 and TRBJ1-5; 9 bases fit TRBD1. In germline, CDR1 is SEHNR, CDR2 FQNEAQ (reference sequence). The CDR3 is 16 amino acids. V lost 4 bases, J lost 4 bases, and 8 bases stayed unmatched. CDR3 nucleotides: TGTGCCAGCAGCTCCCCAGGGACAGGGAGAAATCAGCCCCAGCATTTT. Its protein product is CASSSPGTGRNQPQHF.

This chain links TRBV6-1 with TRBJ1-2, with a weak D call TRBD1 (6 bases). The CDR3 runs to 13 residues. CDR1 and CDR2 from the germline V gene are MNHNS and SASEGT. The ends were cut back, 8 bases at V and 3 bases at J, with 13 bases in the middle. The CDR3 spells CASARGADYGYTF. CDR3 in DNA: TGTGCCAGCGCCAGGGGCGCAGACTATGGCTACACCTTC.

The V gene is TRBV7-2, the J gene TRBJ2-2; TRBD2 aligns across 8 bases. The CDR3 has 15 amino acids. V lost 1 base and J lost 6; bases outside the gene matches: 4. The germline V gene encodes CDR1 SGHTA and CDR2 FQGNSA. CDR3 sequence (DNA): TGTGCCAGCAGCTTAGTCCGGGGGGGATCCGGGGAGCTGTTTTTT. Its protein product is CASSLVRGGSGELFF.

The chain uses TRBV5-4 and TRBJ1-2, with 10 bases matching TRBD1. CDR3 size: 15 residues. The trim removed 4 bases at V and 4 bases at J, leaving 7 bases unmatched. Germline values: CDR1 SGHNT, CDR2 YYREEE (reference sequence). The CDR3, as DNA: TGTGCCAGCAGCGCAGGACAGGGGGTAGGCTATGGCTACACCTTC. It codes for CASSAGQGVGYGYTF.

CDR3 protein: CASSRLASLYEQYF. The CDR3 region has the DNA TGTGCCAGTTCTAGGCTAGCGTCCCTCTACGAGCAGTACTTC. The rearrangement uses TRBV9 and TRBJ2-7; a possible D gene is TRBD2 (6 bases). Trimming shortened V by 8 bases and J by 3 bases, and 18 bases separated the two germline ends. Looked up from germline, CDR1 is SGDLS and CDR2 is YYNGEE. CDR3 length equals 14 residues.

The chain has TRBV30 and TRBJ2-2; 7 nucleotides line up with TRBD1. CDR1 and CDR2 from the germline V gene are GTSNPN and SVGIG (reference sequence). Trimming at V came to 1 base and at J to 4 bases, leaving 6 bases not matched to a gene. The length of the CDR3 is 15 residues. The CDR3 loop reads CAWSEVQGPTGELFF. The CDR3 nucleotides read TGTGCCTGGAGTGAAGTACAGGGGCCCACCGGGGAGCTGTTTTTT.

The CDR3 protein is CASSPRDRNSPLHF. The CDR3 DNA is TGTGCCAGCAGCCCCCGGGACAGAAATTCACCCCTCCACTTT. This chain joins TRBV7-6 and TRBJ1-6; 7 bases are shared with TRBD1. Germline V gives CDR1 SGHVS, CDR2 FNYEAQ. After removal of 5 bases from V and 7 bases from J, the junction contained 5 bases not matched to a gene. The CDR3 length is 14 residues.

Points on this clone: One end of the junction varies from germline; a read error may be responsible. The chain recombines TRBV6-4 with TRBJ1-2; D may be TRBD1 (6 bases). Germline V gene sequence: CDR1 MRHNA, CDR2 SNTAGT. CDR3 length: 14 residues. In DNA, the CDR3 is TGTGCCAGCAGTGACTCCCTGACAGGCTATGACTACACCTTC. Encoded protein: CASSDSLTGYDYTF.

V gene TRBV19 combines with J gene TRBJ2-3, with 10 bases fitting TRBD2. V lost 6 bases to trimming and J lost 5 bases; unmatched junction nucleotides: 5. Per the germline V gene, CDR1 is LNHDA and CDR2 is SQIVND (reference sequence). The CDR3 totals 14 residues. In DNA form, the CDR3 reads TGTGCCAGTAGGGAGACTAGCGGGTTAGATACGCAGTATTTT. It translates to CASRETSGLDTQYF.